A selection of T cell receptor beta chains follows, all from one sample in a study of PD-1 blockade in classical Hodgkin lymphoma. Libraries were prepared by immunoSEQ multiplex PCR; TCRdb keeps only in-frame clonotypes and omits some of them. The sample carries some 96,000 clones, 80% to 90% recorded once. The source material was peripheral blood mononuclear cells (PBMCs), sampled before the second cycle of nivolumab. These receptor sequences come from a human donor with classical Hodgkin lymphoma. CDR3s include the opening cysteine and the closing phenylalanine or tryptophan. The D gene is left open where the match is weak. Clone size, where shown, is once, few, many, or a class for clones that have expanded.

>-|-|TRBV29-1|TRBJ2-3
TGCAGCGTTGAAACAGGGGGGGGAGTCACAGATACGCAGTATTTT
CSVETGGGVTDTQYF
>-|TRBD2|TRBV5-1|TRBJ2-2
TGCGCCAGCAGCGTTCTAGCGGGAGAGGGCACCGGGGAGCTGTTTTTT
CASSVLAGEGTGELFF
>once|-|TRBV12-2|TRBJ2-2
TGTGCAAGTCGCCTAACAGGGAAGTGGAACACCGGGGAGCTGTTTTTT
CASRLTGKWNTGELFF
>few|TRBD1|TRBV7-9|TRBJ2-7
TGTGCCAGCAGCCTCGGACAGGGTTTGTACTTC
CASSLGQGLYF
>-|-|TRBV11-2|TRBJ1-1
TGTGCCAGCAGCTCTCCCGGAGGGGTTGAAGCTTTCTTT
CASSSPGGVEAFF
>-|TRBD2|TRBV7-3|TRBJ2-2
TGTGCCAGCAGCCCTCGGACTAGCGGAGGGGAGCTGTTTTTT
CASSPRTSGGELFF
>-|TRBD1|TRBV6-1|TRBJ2-2
TGTGCCAGCAATACCGACAGGGGTAGGACCGGGGAGCTGTTTTTT
CASNTDRGRTGELFF
>-|TRBD2|TRBV6-6|TRBJ2-1
TGTGCCAGCAGCCCTGGACTAGCGGGAATCGATGAGCAGTTCTTC
CASSPGLAGIDEQFF
>-|-|TRBV5-5|TRBJ2-7
TGTGCCAGCATCCCTTCGGGATCCTACGAGCAGTACTTC
CASIPSGSYEQYF
>few|-|TRBV2|TRBJ2-2
TGTGCCAGCAGTTGGACCACCGGGGAGCTGTTTTTT
CASSWTTGELFF
>-|-|TRBV28|TRBJ1-5
TGTGCCAGCAGTTTAGATGCTGGCAATCAGCCCCAGCATTTT
CASSLDAGNQPQHF
>few|TRBD1|TRBV27|TRBJ1-1
TGTGCCACCCGTTCGGTCGGGACAGGGGGCATGAACACTGAAGCTTTCTTT
CATRSVGTGGMNTEAFF
>-|TRBD1|TRBV5-4|TRBJ1-1
TGTGCCAGCAGCTTGGACAGGGGGCGCGGGACTGAAGCTTTCTTT
CASSLDRGRGTEAFF
>-|-|TRBV7-9|TRBJ2-7
TGTGCCAGCAGCCCCTCCCGTGGGCCCTACGAGCAGTACTTC
CASSPSRGPYEQYF
>few|TRBD2|TRBV9|TRBJ2-5
TGTGCCAGCAGCGTAGAACCTAGCGGGAGCTTGCGGGAGACCCAGTACTTC
CASSVEPSGSLRETQYF
>-|TRBD2|TRBV10-3|TRBJ2-3
TGTGCCATCAGTGAGCTAGCGGGAGGCACAGATACGCAGTATTTT
CAISELAGGTDTQYF
>few|-|TRBV28|TRBJ1-1
TGTGCCAGCAGTTTAATGGTGAACACTGAAGCTTTCTTT
CASSLMVNTEAFF
>-|-|TRBV10-3|TRBJ1-4
TGTGCCATCAGTGAGGGCGGTGAAAAACTGTTTTTT
CAISEGGEKLFF
>-|TRBD2|TRBV7-2|TRBJ2-2
TGTGCCACAAAATCCCCCACTAGCGGGAGTAGAACCGGGGAGCTGTTTTTT
CATKSPTSGSRTGELFF
>-|-|TRBV6-1|TRBJ2-7
TGTGCCAGCAGTGAAGTGGGCGGGAAATTCGGCGAGCAGTACTTC
CASSEVGGKFGEQYF
>-|TRBD1|TRBV4-3|TRBJ1-4
TGCGCCAGCAGCCAAGGGGCACAGGGGACTAATGAAAAACTGTTTTTT
CASSQGAQGTNEKLFF
>-|-|TRBV18|TRBJ2-2
TGTGCCAGCTCACCACCGGACAGATACACCGGGGAGCTGTTTTTT
CASSPPDRYTGELFF
>-|TRBD2|TRBV6-5|TRBJ2-7
TGTGCCAGCAGTTACTCGAGGCCTAGCGGGAAGGACGAGCAGTACTTC
CASSYSRPSGKDEQYF